The 10 T cell receptor beta chains below were found in one sample sequenced in a study of Ad26.COV2.S vaccination and SARS-CoV-2 variants. The treatment denotes: 19 received Ad26.COV2.S at low or high dose, single or two shots; several received placebo; per-sample allocation not given. Material that was analyzed had been drawn on day 63 after the first vaccine or placebo injection. Profiled with immunoSEQ multiplex PCR; TCRdb holds only in-frame clones, not every one. This sample has a few hundred thousand clones, with roughly 85% found just once. The sequencing here drew on peripheral blood, taken in a trial of Ad26.COV2.S vaccine versus placebo. These receptors were collected from a person aged 18-65 years who received the Ad26.COV2.S COVID-19 vaccine or a placebo.

The chain joins TRBV6-5 to TRBJ2-7; 7 bases are a match to TRBD1. The CDR3 consists of 13 residues. After removal of 9 bases from V and 3 bases from J, the junction contained 8 bases not matched to a gene. The V gene's germline CDR1 is MNHEY and CDR2 SVGAGI. The CDR3 DNA reads as TGTGCCAGTCGACAGGGAATAGTCTACGAGCAGTACTTC. Encoded protein: CASRQGIVYEQYF.

The chain combines TRBV28 with TRBJ2-7; D is uncertain. The CDR3 extends over 12 amino acids. V was shortened by 6 bases and J by 5 bases, with 11 bases between the two germline ends. Germline V gene data show CDR1 as MDHEN and CDR2 as SYDVKM. CDR3 nucleotides: TGTGCCAGCAGCGTCGGACCGAACGAGCAGTACTTC. It is translated as CASSVGPNEQYF.

The chain couples TRBV28 to TRBJ1-4; 7 nucleotides line up with TRBD1. J gave up 5 bases and V 4 bases, and 10 bases lay outside the gene matches. Looked up from germline, CDR1 is MDHEN and CDR2 is SYDVKM. The CDR3 totals 16 residues. The CDR3 is CASSSNRGGMNEKLFF. In nucleotides, the CDR3 is TGTGCCAGCAGTTCTAACAGGGGTGGTATGAATGAAAAACTGTTTTTT.

This chain connects TRBV4-1 to TRBJ2-3; D gene ambiguous. Germline CDR1 and CDR2: MGHRA and YSYEKL. This CDR3 region has 15 residues. The V gene lost 0 bases and the J gene lost 4 bases, with 11 bases spanning the gap. CDR3 region: CASSQDRPSADTQYF. CDR3 sequence (DNA): TGCGCCAGCAGCCAAGATCGGCCCAGCGCAGATACGCAGTATTTT.

On this clone itself: In the same sample, other DNA sequences code for this CDR3. V and J are TRBV5-1 and TRBJ1-2; D not certain. CDR3 length equals 12 residues. Germline values: CDR1 SGHRS, CDR2 YFSETQ. Deletions cut 0 bases from V and 4 bases from J, with 4 bases between. CDR3 coding DNA: TGCGCCAGCAGCTTGGGGAGCTATGGCTACACCTTC. Protein sequence: CASSLGSYGYTF.

This chain links TRBV29-1 with TRBJ1-2, with 8 nucleotides matching TRBD1. CDR1 is SQVTM, CDR2 ANQGSEA, per germline. There are 13 residues in the CDR3. V was clipped by 1 base and J by 7 bases; unmatched bases: 5. CDR3: CSVEVDRVAGYTF. The CDR3 nucleotides read TGCAGCGTTGAAGTGGACAGGGTTGCTGGCTACACCTTC. The variable domain in full, with the rest retrieved from reference TRBV29-1 and TRBJ1-2, is SAVISQKPSRDICQRGTSLTIQCQVDSQVTMMFWYRQQPGQSLTLIATANQGSEATYESGFVIDKFPISRPNLTFSTLTVSNMSPEDSSIYLCSVEVDRVAGYTFGSGTRLTVV.

CDR3 nucleotides: TGCGCCAGCAGCCCCCCGTGGATGACTAATGAAAAACTGTTTTTT. Its translation is CASSPPWMTNEKLFF. This rearrangement joins TRBV4-1 to TRBJ1-4; D gene unclear. Germline V gives CDR1 MGHRA, CDR2 YSYEKL. The CDR3 has 15 amino acids. Trimming took 4 bases from V and 2 from J, leaving 11 bases between them.

The V call is TRBV7-9, the J call TRBJ2-7, with TRBD1 matching over 8 bases. Germline CDR1 is SEHNR and CDR2 is FQNEAQ (reference sequence). This CDR3 is 15 amino acids long. J lost 0 bases, V lost 1 base, and 2 bases had no gene match. Written as DNA, the CDR3 is TGTGCCAGCAGCTTAGGACAGGGGTTCTCCTACGAGCAGTACTTC. Protein product: CASSLGQGFSYEQYF.

In DNA form, the CDR3 reads TGCGCCAGCAGCTTCGGCGGCAATGAGCAGTTCTTC. It is translated as CASSFGGNEQFF. The rearrangement uses TRBV5-1 and TRBJ2-1; D unclear. CDR1 SGHRS and CDR2 YFSETQ come from the germline V gene. The CDR3 is 12 residues long. Trimming pared 2 bases from V and 6 bases from J, leaving 6 bases between.

This clone has only a few counts. The chain is built from TRBV9 and TRBJ2-1; perhaps TRBD1 as D (5 bases). There are 15 residues in the CDR3. V lost 0 bases, J lost 3 bases, and 10 bases lay in between. Germline V gives CDR1 SGDLS, CDR2 YYNGEE. As DNA, the CDR3 is TGTGCCAGCAGCGTAGTTGGGCAGGGCTACAATGAGCAGTTCTTC. Residues: CASSVVGQGYNEQFF.